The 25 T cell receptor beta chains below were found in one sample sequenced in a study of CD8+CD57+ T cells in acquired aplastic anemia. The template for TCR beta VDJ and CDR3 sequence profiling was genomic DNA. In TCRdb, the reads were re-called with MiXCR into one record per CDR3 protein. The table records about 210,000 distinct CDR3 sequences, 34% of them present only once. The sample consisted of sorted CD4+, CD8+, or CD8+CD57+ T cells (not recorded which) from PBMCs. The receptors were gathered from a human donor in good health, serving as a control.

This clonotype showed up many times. The CDR3 sequence is CASEPPVQGQGGYTF. CDR3 sequence (DNA): TGTGCCAGCGAACCCCCTGTCCAGGGGCAGGGGGGCTACACCTTC. V usage is TRBV12-3 or TRBV12-4 and J usage is TRBJ1-2, with a tentative D call TRBD1 (6 bases). CDR3 size: 15 residues. Trimming shortened V by 8 bases and J by 8 bases, and 24 bases separated the two germline ends.

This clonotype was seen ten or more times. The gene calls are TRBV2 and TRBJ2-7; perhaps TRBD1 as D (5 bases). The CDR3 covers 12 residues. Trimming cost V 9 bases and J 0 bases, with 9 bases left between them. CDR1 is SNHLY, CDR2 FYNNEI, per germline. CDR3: CASARVSYEQYF. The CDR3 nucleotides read TGTGCCAGTGCCAGGGTCTCCTACGAGCAGTACTTC.

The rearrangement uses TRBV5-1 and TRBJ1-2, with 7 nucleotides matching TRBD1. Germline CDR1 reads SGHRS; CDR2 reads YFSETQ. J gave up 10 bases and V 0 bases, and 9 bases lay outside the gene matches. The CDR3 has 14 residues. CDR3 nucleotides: TGCGCCAGCAGCTTGGTGGGACAGTTCGATGACTACACCTTC. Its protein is CASSLVGQFDDYTF.

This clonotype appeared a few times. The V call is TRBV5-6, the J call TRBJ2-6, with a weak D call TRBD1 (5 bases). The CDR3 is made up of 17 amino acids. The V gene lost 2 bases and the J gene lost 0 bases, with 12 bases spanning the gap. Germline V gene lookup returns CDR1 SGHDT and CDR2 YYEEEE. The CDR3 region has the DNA TGTGCCAGCAGCTTATTTCAGGACATCTCTGGGGCCAACGTCCTGACTTTC. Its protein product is CASSLFQDISGANVLTF.

The CDR3 DNA is TGTGCCAGCAGTGGGGGGGCGGTGAGCGGGGAGCTGTTTTTT. It is translated as CASSGGAVSGELFF. V is TRBV6-1 and J is TRBJ2-2; TRBD1 or TRBD2 may be the D gene (6 bases each). The germline V gene has CDR1 MNHNS and CDR2 SASEGT. The V gene lost 4 bases and the J gene lost 7 bases, with 13 bases spanning the gap. This CDR3 is 14 amino acids long.

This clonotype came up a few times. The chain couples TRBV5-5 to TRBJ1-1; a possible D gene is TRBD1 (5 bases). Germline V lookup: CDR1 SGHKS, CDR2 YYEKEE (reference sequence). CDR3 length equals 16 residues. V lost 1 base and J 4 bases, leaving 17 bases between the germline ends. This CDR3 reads CASSLRQLLRGTEAFF. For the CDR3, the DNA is TGTGCCAGCAGCTTGCGACAGCTCCTCCGCGGCACTGAAGCTTTCTTT.

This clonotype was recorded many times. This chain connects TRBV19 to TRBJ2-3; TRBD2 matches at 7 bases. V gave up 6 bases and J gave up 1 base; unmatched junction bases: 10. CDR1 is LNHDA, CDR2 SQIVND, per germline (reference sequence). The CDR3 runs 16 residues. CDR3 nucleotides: TGTGCCAGTAGCAAACGAGCGGGACCGGGCACAGATACGCAGTATTTT. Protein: CASSKRAGPGTDTQYF. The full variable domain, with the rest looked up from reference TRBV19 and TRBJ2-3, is DGGITQSPKYLFRKEGQNVTLSCEQNLNHDAMYWYRQDPGQGLRLIYYSQIVNDFQKGDIAEGYSVSREKKESFPLTVTSAQKNPTAFYLCASSKRAGPGTDTQYFGPGTRLTVL.

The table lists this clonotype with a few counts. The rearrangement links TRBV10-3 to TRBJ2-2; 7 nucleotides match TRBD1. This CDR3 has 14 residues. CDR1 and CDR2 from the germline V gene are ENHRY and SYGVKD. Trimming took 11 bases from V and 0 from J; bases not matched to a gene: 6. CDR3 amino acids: CASGQAANTGELFF. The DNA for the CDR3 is TGTGCCTCAGGACAGGCCGCGAACACCGGGGAGCTGTTTTTT.

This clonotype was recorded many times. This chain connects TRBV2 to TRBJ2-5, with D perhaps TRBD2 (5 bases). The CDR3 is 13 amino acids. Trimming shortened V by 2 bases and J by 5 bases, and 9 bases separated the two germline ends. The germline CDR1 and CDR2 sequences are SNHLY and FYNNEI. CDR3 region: CASSERWEETQYF. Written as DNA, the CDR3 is TGTGCCAGCAGTGAAAGGTGGGAGGAGACCCAGTACTTC.

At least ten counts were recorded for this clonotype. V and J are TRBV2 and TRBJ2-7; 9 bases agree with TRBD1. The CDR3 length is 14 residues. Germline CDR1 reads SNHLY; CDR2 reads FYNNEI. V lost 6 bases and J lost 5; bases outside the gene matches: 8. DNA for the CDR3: TGTGCCAGCAGCCCTCCCCGGGACAGGGACGAGCAGTACTTC. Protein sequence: CASSPPRDRDEQYF.

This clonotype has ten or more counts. The CDR3 sequence is CASSPGRNNEQFF. In DNA, the CDR3 is TGTGCCAGCAGCCCTGGACGAAACAATGAGCAGTTCTTC. This chain uses TRBV12-3 or TRBV12-4 with TRBJ2-1, with no clear D. V dropped 6 bases and J dropped 5 bases, with 11 bases sitting between them. This CDR3 contains 13 residues.

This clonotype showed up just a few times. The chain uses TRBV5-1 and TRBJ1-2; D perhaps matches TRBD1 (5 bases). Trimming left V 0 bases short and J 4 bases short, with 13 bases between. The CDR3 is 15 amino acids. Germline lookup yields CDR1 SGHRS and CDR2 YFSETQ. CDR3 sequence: CASSLDRGLGYGYTF. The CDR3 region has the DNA TGCGCCAGCAGCTTGGATCGGGGCTTGGGCTATGGCTACACCTTC. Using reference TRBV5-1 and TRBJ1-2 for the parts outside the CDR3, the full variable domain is KAGVTQTPRYLIKTRGQQVTLSCSPISGHRSVSWYQQTPGQGLQFLFEYFSETQRNKGNFPGRFSGRQFSNSRSEMNVSTLELGDSALYLCASSLDRGLGYGYTFGSGTRLTVV.

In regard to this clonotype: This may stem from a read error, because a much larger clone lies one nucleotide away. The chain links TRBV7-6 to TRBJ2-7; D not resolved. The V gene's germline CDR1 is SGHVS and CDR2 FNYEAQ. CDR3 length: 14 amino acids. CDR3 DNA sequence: TGTGCCAGCAGCAAATCGTTTATCTCCTACGAGCGGTACTTC. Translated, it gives CASSKSFISYERYF.

The CDR3 sequence is CAISATGEETQYF. The DNA for the CDR3 is TGTGCCATCAGCGCTACAGGGGAAGAGACCCAGTACTTC. V and J are TRBV6-1 and TRBJ2-5, with 7 bases fitting TRBD1. After removal of 10 bases from V and 3 bases from J, the junction contained 8 bases not matched to a gene. The V gene's germline CDR1 is MNHNS and CDR2 SASEGT. This CDR3 is 13 amino acids long.

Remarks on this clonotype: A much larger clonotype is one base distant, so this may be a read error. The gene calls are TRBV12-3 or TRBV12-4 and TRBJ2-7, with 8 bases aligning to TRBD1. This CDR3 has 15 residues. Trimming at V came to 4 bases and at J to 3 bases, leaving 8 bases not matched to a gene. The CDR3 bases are TGTGCCAGCAGTTCACTCCTCGACAGGGGCTACGAGCAGTACTTC. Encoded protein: CASSSLLDRGYEQYF.

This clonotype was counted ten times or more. The CDR3 region has the DNA TGCGCCAGCAGCGAGGGGGGGCTCGGGGAGCTGTTTTTT. Its translation: CASSEGGLGELFF. The V call is TRBV10-1, the J call TRBJ2-2, with a possible D match to TRBD2 (7 bases). This CDR3 spans 13 amino acids. Trimming pared 6 bases from V and 7 bases from J, leaving 12 bases between. Germline CDR1 WNHNN, CDR2 SYGVQD (reference sequence).

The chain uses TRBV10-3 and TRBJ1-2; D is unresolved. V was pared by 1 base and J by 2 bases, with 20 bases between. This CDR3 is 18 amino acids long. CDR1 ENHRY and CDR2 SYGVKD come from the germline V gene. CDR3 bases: TGTGCCATCAGTGAGTATGGAGGCCTATCCTTGGGGAACTATGGCTACACCTTC. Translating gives CAISEYGGLSLGNYGYTF.

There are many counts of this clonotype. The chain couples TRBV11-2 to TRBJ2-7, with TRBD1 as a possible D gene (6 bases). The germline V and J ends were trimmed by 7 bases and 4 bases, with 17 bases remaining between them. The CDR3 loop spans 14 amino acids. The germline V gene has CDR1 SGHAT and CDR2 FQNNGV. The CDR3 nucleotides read TGTGCCAGCACCAACAGGGTATTGAGTTACGAGCAGTACTTC. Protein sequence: CASTNRVLSYEQYF.

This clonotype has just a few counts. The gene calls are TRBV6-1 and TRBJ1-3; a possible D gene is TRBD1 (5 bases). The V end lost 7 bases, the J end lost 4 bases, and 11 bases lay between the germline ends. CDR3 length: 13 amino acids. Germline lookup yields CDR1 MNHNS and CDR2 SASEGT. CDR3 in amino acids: CASNAGPGNTIYF. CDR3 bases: TGTGCCAGCAATGCAGGGCCGGGAAACACCATATATTTT.

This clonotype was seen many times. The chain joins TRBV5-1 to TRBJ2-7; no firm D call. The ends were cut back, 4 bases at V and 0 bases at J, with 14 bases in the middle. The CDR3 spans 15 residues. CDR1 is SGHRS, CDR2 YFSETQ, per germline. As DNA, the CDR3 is TGCGCCAGCAGCATAACACCAATCCTCTCCTACGAGCAGTACTTC. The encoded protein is CASSITPILSYEQYF.

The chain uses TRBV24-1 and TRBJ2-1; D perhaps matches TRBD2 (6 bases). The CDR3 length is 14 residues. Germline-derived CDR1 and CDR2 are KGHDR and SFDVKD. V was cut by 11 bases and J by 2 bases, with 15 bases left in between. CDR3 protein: CASSLAQTYNEQFF. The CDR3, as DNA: TGTGCCAGCTCCCTAGCGCAGACCTACAATGAGCAGTTCTTC.

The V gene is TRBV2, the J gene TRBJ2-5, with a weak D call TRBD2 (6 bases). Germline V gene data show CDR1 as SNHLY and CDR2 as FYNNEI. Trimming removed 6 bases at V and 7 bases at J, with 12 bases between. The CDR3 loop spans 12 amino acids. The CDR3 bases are TGTGCCAGCAGGGGGGAGGCTGGGACCCAGTACTTC. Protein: CASRGEAGTQYF. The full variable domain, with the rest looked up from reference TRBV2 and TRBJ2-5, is EPEVTQTPSHQVTQMGQEVILRCVPISNHLYFYWYRQILGQKVEFLVSFYNNEISEKSEIFDDQFSVERPDGSNFTLKIRSTKLEDSAMYFCASRGEAGTQYFGPGTRLLVL.

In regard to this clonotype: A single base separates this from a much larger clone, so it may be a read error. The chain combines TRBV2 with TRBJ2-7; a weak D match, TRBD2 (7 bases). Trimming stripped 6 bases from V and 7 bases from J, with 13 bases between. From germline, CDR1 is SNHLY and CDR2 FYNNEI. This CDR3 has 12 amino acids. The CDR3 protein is CASRTGGPEQYF. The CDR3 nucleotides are TGTGCCAGCAGGACGGGGGGCCCTGAGCAGTACTTC.

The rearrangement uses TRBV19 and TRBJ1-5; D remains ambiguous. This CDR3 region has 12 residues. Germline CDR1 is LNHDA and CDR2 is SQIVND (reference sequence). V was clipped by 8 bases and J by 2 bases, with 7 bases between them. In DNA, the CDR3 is TGTGCCAGTGCAGCTGGCAATCAGCCCCAGCATTTT. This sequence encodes CASAAGNQPQHF.

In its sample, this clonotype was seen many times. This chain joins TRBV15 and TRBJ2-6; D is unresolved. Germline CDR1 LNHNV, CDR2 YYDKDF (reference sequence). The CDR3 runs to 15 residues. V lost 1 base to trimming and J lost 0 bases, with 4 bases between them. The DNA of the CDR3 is TGTGCCACCAGCAGAGCCCTCTCTGGGGCCAACGTCCTGACTTTC. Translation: CATSRALSGANVLTF.